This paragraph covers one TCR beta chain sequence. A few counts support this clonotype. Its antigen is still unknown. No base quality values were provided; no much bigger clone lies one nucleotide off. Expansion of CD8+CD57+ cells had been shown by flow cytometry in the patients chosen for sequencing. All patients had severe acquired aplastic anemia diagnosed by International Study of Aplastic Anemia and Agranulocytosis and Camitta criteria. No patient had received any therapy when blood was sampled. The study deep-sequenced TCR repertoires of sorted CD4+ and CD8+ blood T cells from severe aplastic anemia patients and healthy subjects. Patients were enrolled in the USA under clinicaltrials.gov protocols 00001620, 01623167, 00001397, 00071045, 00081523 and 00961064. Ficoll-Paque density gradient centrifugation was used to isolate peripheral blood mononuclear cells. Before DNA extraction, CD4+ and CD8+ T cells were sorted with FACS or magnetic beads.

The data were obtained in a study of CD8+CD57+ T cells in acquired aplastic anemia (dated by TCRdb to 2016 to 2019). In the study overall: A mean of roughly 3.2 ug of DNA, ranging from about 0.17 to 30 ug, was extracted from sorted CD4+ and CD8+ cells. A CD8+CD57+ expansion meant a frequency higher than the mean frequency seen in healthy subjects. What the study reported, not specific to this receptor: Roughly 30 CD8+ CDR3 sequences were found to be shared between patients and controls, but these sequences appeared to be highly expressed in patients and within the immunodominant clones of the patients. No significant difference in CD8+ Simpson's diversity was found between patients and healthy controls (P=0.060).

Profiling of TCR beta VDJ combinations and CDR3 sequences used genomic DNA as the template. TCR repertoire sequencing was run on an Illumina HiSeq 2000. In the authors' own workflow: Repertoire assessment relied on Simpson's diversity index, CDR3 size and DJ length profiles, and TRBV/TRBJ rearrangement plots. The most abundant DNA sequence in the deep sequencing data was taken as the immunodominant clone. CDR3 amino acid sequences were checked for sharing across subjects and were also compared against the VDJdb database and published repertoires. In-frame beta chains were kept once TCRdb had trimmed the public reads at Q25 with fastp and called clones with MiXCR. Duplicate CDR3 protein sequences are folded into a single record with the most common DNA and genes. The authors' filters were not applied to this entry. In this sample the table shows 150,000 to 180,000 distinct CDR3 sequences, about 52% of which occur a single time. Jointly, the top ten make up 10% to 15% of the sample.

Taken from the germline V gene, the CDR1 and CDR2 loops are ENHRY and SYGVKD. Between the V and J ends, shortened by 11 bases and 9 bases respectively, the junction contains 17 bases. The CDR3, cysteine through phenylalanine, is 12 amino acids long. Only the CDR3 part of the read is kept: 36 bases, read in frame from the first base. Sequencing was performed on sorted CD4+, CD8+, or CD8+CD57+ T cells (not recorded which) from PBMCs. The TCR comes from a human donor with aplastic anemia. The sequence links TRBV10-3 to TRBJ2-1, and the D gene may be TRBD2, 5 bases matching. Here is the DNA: TGTGCCGCGACCGATGGAGCGGTTGAGCAGTTCTTC. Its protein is CAATDGAVEQFF.